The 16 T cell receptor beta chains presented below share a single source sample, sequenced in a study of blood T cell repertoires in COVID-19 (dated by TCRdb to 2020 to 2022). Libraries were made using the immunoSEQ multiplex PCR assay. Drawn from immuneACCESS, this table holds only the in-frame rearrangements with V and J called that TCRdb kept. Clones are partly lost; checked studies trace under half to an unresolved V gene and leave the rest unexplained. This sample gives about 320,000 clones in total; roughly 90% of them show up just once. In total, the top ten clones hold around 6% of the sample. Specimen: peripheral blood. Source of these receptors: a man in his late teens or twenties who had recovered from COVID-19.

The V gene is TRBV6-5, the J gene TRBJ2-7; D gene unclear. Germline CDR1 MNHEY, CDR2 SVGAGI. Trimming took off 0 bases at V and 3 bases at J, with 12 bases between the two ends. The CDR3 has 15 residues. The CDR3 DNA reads TGTGCCAGCAGTTACTCGGTCCTGAACAGCTACGAGCAGTACTTC. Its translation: CASSYSVLNSYEQYF.

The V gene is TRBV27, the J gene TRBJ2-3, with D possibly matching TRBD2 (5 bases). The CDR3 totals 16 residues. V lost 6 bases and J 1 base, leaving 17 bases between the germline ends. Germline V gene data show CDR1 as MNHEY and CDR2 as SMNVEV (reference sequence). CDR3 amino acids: CASSRWTAGGTDTQYF. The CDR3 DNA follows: TGTGCCAGCAGCCGATGGACGGCGGGTGGCACAGATACGCAGTATTTT.

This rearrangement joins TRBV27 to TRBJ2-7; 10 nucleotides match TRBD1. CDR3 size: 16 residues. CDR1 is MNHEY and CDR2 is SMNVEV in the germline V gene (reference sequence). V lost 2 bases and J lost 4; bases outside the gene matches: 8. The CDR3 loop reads CASSLAGQGTFYEQYF. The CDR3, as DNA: TGTGCCAGCAGTTTAGCGGGACAGGGGACGTTTTACGAGCAGTACTTC.

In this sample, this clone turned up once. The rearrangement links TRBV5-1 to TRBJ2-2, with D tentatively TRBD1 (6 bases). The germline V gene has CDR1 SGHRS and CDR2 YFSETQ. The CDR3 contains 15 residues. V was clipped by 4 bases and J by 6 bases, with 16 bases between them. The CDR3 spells CASSIVKGVAGELFF. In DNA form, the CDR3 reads TGCGCCAGCAGCATAGTGAAGGGGGTCGCCGGGGAGCTGTTTTTT.

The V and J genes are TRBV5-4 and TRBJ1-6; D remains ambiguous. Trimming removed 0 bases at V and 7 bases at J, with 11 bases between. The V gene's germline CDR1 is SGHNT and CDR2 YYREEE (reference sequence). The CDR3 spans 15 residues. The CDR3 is CASSLVAQTNSPLHF. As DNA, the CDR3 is TGTGCCAGCAGCTTGGTCGCACAGACCAATTCACCCCTCCACTTT.

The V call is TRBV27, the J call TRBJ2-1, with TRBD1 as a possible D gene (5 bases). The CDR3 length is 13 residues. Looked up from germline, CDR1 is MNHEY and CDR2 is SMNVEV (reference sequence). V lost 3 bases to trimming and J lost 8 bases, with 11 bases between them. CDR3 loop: CASSFSGPHEQFF. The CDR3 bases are TGTGCCAGCAGTTTCTCAGGGCCGCATGAGCAGTTCTTC.

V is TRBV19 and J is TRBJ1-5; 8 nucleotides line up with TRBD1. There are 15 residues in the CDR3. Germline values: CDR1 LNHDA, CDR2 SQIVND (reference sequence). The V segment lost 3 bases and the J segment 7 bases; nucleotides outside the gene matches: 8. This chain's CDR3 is CASSIPGQGAQPQHF. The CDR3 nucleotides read TGTGCCAGTAGTATTCCCGGACAGGGCGCCCAGCCCCAGCATTTT.

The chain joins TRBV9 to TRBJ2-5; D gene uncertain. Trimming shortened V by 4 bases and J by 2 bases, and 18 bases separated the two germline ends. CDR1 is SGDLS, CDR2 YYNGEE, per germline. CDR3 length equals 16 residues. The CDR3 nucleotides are TGTGCCAGCAGCAAGAGGCCCCGTGAGGTACAAGAGACCCAGTACTTC. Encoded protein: CASSKRPREVQETQYF.

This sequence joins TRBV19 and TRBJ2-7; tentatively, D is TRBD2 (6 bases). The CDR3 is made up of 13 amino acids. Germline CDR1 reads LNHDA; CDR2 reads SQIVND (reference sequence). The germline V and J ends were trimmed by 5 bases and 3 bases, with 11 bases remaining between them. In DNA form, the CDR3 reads TGTGCCAGTAGTCTCGGACTAAACTACGAGCAGTACTTC. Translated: CASSLGLNYEQYF. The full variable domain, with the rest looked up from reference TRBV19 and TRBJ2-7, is DGGITQSPKYLFRKEGQNVTLSCEQNLNHDAMYWYRQDPGQGLRLIYYSQIVNDFQKGDIAEGYSVSREKKESFPLTVTSAQKNPTAFYLCASSLGLNYEQYFGPGTRLTVT.

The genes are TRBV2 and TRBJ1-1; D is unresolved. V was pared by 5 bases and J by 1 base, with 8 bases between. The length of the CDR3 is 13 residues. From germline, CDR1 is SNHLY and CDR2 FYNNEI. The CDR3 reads CASSSTSNTEAFF. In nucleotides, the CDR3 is TGTGCCAGCAGTTCGACTTCGAACACTGAAGCTTTCTTT.

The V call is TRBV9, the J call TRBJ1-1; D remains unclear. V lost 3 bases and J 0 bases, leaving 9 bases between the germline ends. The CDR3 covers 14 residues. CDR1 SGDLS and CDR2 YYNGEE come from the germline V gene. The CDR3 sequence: CASSAGWLNTEAFF. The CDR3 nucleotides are TGTGCCAGCAGCGCCGGGTGGTTGAACACTGAAGCTTTCTTT.

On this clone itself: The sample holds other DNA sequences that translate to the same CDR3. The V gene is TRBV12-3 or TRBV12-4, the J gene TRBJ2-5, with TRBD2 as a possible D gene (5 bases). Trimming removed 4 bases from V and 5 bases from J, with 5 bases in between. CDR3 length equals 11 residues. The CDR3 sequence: CASSSGETQYF. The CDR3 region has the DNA TGTGCCAGCAGTTCGGGGGAGACCCAGTACTTC.

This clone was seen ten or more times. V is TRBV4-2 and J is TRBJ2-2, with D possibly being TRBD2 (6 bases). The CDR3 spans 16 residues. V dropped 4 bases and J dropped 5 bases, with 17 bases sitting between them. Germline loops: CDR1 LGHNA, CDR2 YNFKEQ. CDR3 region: CASSLTPTGETGELFF. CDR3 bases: TGTGCCAGCAGCCTGACGCCGACGGGAGAAACCGGGGAGCTGTTTTTT.

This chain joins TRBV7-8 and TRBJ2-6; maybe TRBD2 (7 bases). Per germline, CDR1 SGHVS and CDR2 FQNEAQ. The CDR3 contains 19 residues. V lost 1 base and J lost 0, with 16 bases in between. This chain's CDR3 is CASSLVRGGVPSGANVLTF. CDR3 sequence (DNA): TGTGCCAGCAGCTTAGTAAGAGGGGGGGTGCCCTCTGGGGCCAACGTCCTGACTTTC.

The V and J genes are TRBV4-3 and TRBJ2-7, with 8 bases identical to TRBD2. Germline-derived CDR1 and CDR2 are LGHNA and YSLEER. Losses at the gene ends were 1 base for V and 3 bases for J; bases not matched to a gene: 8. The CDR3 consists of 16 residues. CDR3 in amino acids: CASSQGVIAGSYEQYF. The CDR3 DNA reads TGCGCCAGCAGCCAAGGCGTGATAGCGGGGAGCTACGAGCAGTACTTC.

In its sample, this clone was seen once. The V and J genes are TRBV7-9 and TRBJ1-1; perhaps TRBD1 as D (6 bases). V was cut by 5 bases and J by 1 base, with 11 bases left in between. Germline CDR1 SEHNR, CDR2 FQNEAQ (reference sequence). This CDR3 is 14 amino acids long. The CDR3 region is CASSANRENTEAFF. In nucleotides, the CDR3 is TGTGCCAGCAGCGCAAACAGGGAGAACACTGAAGCTTTCTTT. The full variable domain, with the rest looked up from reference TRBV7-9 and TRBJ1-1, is DTGVSQNPRHKITKRGQNVTFRCDPISEHNRLYWYRQTLGQGPEFLTYFQNEAQLEKSRLLSDRFSAERPKGSFSTLEIQRTEQGDSAMYLCASSANRENTEAFFGQGTRLTVV.